The subject of this entry is one TCR beta chain. What it binds is not known. The germline V gene encodes CDR1 LGHNA and CDR2 YSLEER. CDR3 length: 15 amino acids. V lost 0 bases and J lost 0, with 8 bases in between. The sample is drawn from a study of T cell responses to AZD1222 COVID-19 vaccine. Whole-study results and caveats: None of the repertoires were sampled until the peak T cell response had passed. Nearly half of the spike-specific TCRs reportedly recognize variant regions that carry no mutations. Dominant at 160-218 and 743-854, vaccine-associated CD4 TCRs also spanned spike. Vaccination with two AZD1222 doses was followed by a rise in Spike-specific TCR breadth and depth.

Profiled with immunoSEQ multiplex PCR; TCRdb holds only in-frame clones, not every one. Among fewer than 130,000 clones listed, around 90% were seen once. The TCR originated in an adult who received the AZD1222 COVID-19 vaccine. The chain links TRBV4-3 to TRBJ1-1, with D perhaps TRBD1 (5 bases). Here the sequenced sample was peripheral blood, taken 28 days after the second AZD1222 dose. The CDR3 DNA reads TGCGCCAGCAGCCAAGATGGGACGGTGAACACTGAAGCTTTCTTT. Translated: CASSQDGTVNTEAFF.